Below, 14 T cell receptor beta chains from the same sample are listed, as sequenced in a study of a mutant IDH1 vaccine in newly diagnosed glioma. The repertoire was sequenced with immunoSEQ multiplex PCR; TCRdb's copy has only in-frame clones and lacks some. The sample contains approximately 62,000 clones, 70% to 90% of which appear only once. These receptors have no identified antigens. The time point was: week 23, last vaccination. The content of each vaccine dose was 300 ug of mutant IDH1 20-mer peptide, and topical imiquimod accompanied it. The material was PBMCs, obtained from a glioma patient whose treatment included an IDH1 peptide vaccine. The receptors were gathered from a man under 40 with glioma.

The table lists this clone with a few counts. The CDR3 bases are TGTGCCAGCAGGGGACGACGGACCGGGGAGCTGTTTTTT. Amino acid sequence: CASRGRRTGELFF. The chain combines TRBV5-6 with TRBJ2-2, with D perhaps given as TRBD1 or TRBD2 (5 bases each). Trimming cost V 5 bases and J 5 bases, with 10 bases left between them. The CDR3 spans 13 residues. Germline CDR1 SGHDT, CDR2 YYEEEE.

The CDR3 spells CASSLASPRRGELFF. Written as DNA, the CDR3 is TGCGCCAGCAGCTTGGCTTCCCCTAGGAGGGGGGAGCTGTTTTTT. J is TRBJ2-2 and V is TRBV5-1; D might be TRBD2 (5 bases). The CDR3 consists of 15 residues. V was trimmed by 0 bases and J by 8 bases, leaving 14 bases between them. Germline V lookup: CDR1 SGHRS, CDR2 YFSETQ.

This chain links TRBV11-1 with TRBJ2-7; perhaps D is TRBD1 or TRBD2 (5 bases each). Per germline, CDR1 SGHAT and CDR2 FQDESV (reference sequence). Trimming removed 10 bases from V and 4 bases from J, with 23 bases in between. The CDR3 length is 15 residues. CDR3 coding DNA: TGTGCCACCCAGATGATGTCCGGGACGGTTTACGAGCAGTACTTC. It yields the protein CATQMMSGTVYEQYF.

The gene calls are TRBV5-1 and TRBJ1-2, with D possibly matching TRBD1 (5 bases). The CDR3 runs 13 residues. Per germline, CDR1 SGHRS and CDR2 YFSETQ. Trimming pared 0 bases from V and 4 bases from J, leaving 7 bases between. The CDR3 loop is CASSLGQSYGYTF. Here the CDR3 DNA reads TGCGCCAGCAGCTTGGGACAGAGCTATGGCTACACCTTC.

This chain connects TRBV6-6 to TRBJ1-2; D perhaps matches TRBD1 (5 bases). V gave up 3 bases and J gave up 7 bases, with 15 bases separating them. The CDR3 length is 14 residues. The germline gives CDR1 MNHNY, CDR2 SVGAGI (reference sequence). The CDR3 sequence is CASSYLQGKGGYTF. The CDR3 DNA reads as TGTGCCAGCAGTTATCTCCAGGGAAAGGGTGGCTACACCTTC.

This clone was seen more than once but under ten times. CDR3 coding DNA: TGTGCCAGCAGCTTTTACAGCGGGGGAAATGAGCAGTTCTTC. This translates into CASSFYSGGNEQFF. The chain uses TRBV5-5 and TRBJ2-1; 8 bases agree with TRBD2. CDR3 length: 14 residues. Germline CDR1 and CDR2: SGHKS and YYEKEE (reference sequence). Losses at the gene ends were 2 bases for V and 7 bases for J; bases not matched to a gene: 5.

The genes are TRBV5-6 and TRBJ1-2, with a weak D call TRBD1 (5 bases). Trimming stripped 0 bases from V and 0 bases from J, with 9 bases between. The CDR3 contains 15 residues. Per germline, CDR1 SGHDT and CDR2 YYEEEE. The CDR3 DNA follows: TGTGCCAGCAGCTTGGGACAGCTTACTAACTATGGCTACACCTTC. It specifies CASSLGQLTNYGYTF.

V and J are TRBV7-2 and TRBJ1-1, with 8 bases matching TRBD1. The CDR3 sequence is 15 residues long. Germline loops: CDR1 SGHTA, CDR2 FQGNSA. Unmatched junction bases numbered 6, after V lost 1 base and J lost 5 bases. Here the CDR3 DNA reads TGTGCCAGCAGCTTAGAGCGGACAGGGAGGACTGAAGCTTTCTTT. It encodes CASSLERTGRTEAFF.

V and J are TRBV4-1 and TRBJ2-5; D remains unclear. The germline V gene encodes CDR1 MGHRA and CDR2 YSYEKL. Trimming shortened V by 2 bases and J by 2 bases, and 12 bases separated the two germline ends. There are 15 residues in the CDR3. CDR3 sequence (DNA): TGCGCCAGCAGCCAAAATTTGGAGCTACAAGAGACCCAGTACTTC. It translates to CASSQNLELQETQYF.

The V gene is TRBV6-1, the J gene TRBJ1-1; D gene unclear. With 0 bases removed from V and 2 bases from J, the gap between germline ends came to 10 bases. Germline values: CDR1 MNHNS, CDR2 SASEGT. The CDR3 is made up of 15 amino acids. The CDR3 nucleotides read TGTGCCAGCAGTGAAGCTCTGTGGGGTAACACTGAAGCTTTCTTT. Protein sequence: CASSEALWGNTEAFF.

Only a few counts were recorded for this clone. The chain carries TRBV15 and TRBJ1-1, with D hard to call. The CDR3 has 14 residues. The V end was cut by 0 bases, the J end by 4 bases, with 9 bases between. The germline gives CDR1 LNHNV, CDR2 YYDKDF (reference sequence). The CDR3 sequence is CATSRDRRATEAFF. CDR3 DNA: TGTGCCACCAGCAGAGATAGGCGGGCCACTGAAGCTTTCTTT.

The V gene is TRBV5-1, the J gene TRBJ2-7; no firm D call. V lost 0 bases and J 2 bases, leaving 6 bases between the germline ends. The length of the CDR3 is 13 residues. Germline CDR1 and CDR2: SGHRS and YFSETQ. The CDR3 loop is CASSLEGTYEQYF. DNA for the CDR3: TGCGCCAGCAGCTTGGAAGGGACCTACGAGCAGTACTTC.

The J gene is TRBJ2-7, the V gene TRBV27; 9 bases map to TRBD1. Germline CDR1 and CDR2: MNHEY and SMNVEV (reference sequence). CDR3 length equals 14 residues. V trimming: 4 bases; J trimming: 1 base; junction bases outside the gene matches: 2. The CDR3 DNA is TGTGCCAGCAGTTCACAGGGGGCTTCCTACGAGCAGTACTTC. This codes for CASSSQGASYEQYF.

The table lists this clone with a few counts. The same CDR3 is also encoded by other DNA sequences in this sample. The J gene is TRBJ1-5, the V gene TRBV5-5; tentatively, D is TRBD1 (6 bases). Trimming cost V 1 base and J 3 bases, with 8 bases left between them. Germline V gives CDR1 SGHKS, CDR2 YYEKEE (reference sequence). The CDR3 length is 14 residues. The CDR3 DNA reads as TGTGCCAGCAGCTTGACAGGGAACAATCAGCCCCAGCATTTT. This gives the protein CASSLTGNNQPQHF.